The next 30 T cell receptor beta chains were all read from a single sample in a study of T cell responses to AZD1222 COVID-19 vaccine. Sequencing used immunoSEQ multiplex PCR; TCRdb keeps in-frame clones, though not all of them. Among under 60,000 clones listed, 89% were seen once. Sequencing used peripheral blood, obtained 28 days after the second AZD1222 dose. The source is an adult who received the AZD1222 COVID-19 vaccine.

This rearrangement joins TRBV10-3 to TRBJ1-1; tentative D call: TRBD1 (5 bases). Trimming took off 0 bases at V and 7 bases at J, with 21 bases between the two ends. The CDR3 covers 17 residues. Germline V gene data show CDR1 as ENHRY and CDR2 as SYGVKD. The CDR3 loop is CAISESERRGGENEAFF. For the CDR3, the DNA is TGTGCCATCAGTGAGTCGGAACGACGTGGGGGAGAAAATGAAGCTTTCTTT.

This sequence joins TRBV7-9 and TRBJ1-2, with 8 bases aligning to TRBD1. This CDR3 region has 13 residues. The germline V gene has CDR1 SEHNR and CDR2 FQNEAQ (reference sequence). The J segment lost 2 bases and the V segment lost 5 bases, leaving 1 base of the junction unmatched. The CDR3 sequence is CASSTGGNYGYTF. As DNA, the CDR3 is TGTGCCAGCAGCACAGGGGGAAACTATGGCTACACCTTC.

This sequence joins TRBV18 and TRBJ2-6, with D perhaps assigned TRBD1 or TRBD2 (5 bases each). The CDR3 sequence is 17 residues long. With 3 bases removed from V and 0 bases from J, the gap between germline ends came to 12 bases. CDR1 and CDR2 from the germline V gene are KGHSH and LQKENI. For the CDR3, the DNA is TGTGCCAGCTCACCGGGGGTCCCCCTCTCTGGGGCCAACGTCCTGACTTTC. Its protein product is CASSPGVPLSGANVLTF. The full variable domain, its missing parts supplied by reference TRBV18 and TRBJ2-6, is NAGVMQNPRHLVRRRGQEARLRCSPMKGHSHVYWYRQLPEEGLKFMVYLQKENIIDESGMPKERFSAEFPKEGPSILRIQQVVRGDSAAYFCASSPGVPLSGANVLTFGAGSRLTVL.

The chain links TRBV5-1 to TRBJ2-2; 9 bases map to TRBD1. The trim removed 1 base at V and 2 bases at J, leaving 0 bases unmatched. The CDR3 covers 15 residues. Germline CDR1 is SGHRS and CDR2 is YFSETQ. As DNA, the CDR3 is TGCGCCAGCAGCTTGACAGGGGGCAACACCGGGGAGCTGTTTTTT. Translation: CASSLTGGNTGELFF.

The chain has TRBV23-1 and TRBJ1-2, with D perhaps TRBD1 (6 bases). TRBV23-1 is marked as an open reading frame, function uncertain. Trimming removed 1 base from V and 2 bases from J, with 11 bases in between. This CDR3 spans 15 amino acids. The CDR3 reads CASSQWAGANYGYTF. CDR3 nucleotide sequence: TGCGCCAGCAGTCAATGGGCAGGGGCGAACTATGGCTACACCTTC.

In nucleotides, the CDR3 is TGTGCCAGCAGTTATGGTTCGGTACCCTACGAGCAGTACTTC. It translates to CASSYGSVPYEQYF. V gene TRBV6-2 or TRBV6-3 combines with J gene TRBJ2-7; no clear D gene. The V gene lost 3 bases and the J gene lost 2 bases, with 11 bases spanning the gap. This CDR3 has 14 amino acids. From germline, CDR1 is MNHEY and CDR2 SVGEGT.

The chain combines TRBV7-2 with TRBJ1-1; D gene ambiguous. Per germline, CDR1 SGHTA and CDR2 FQGNSA. The CDR3 length is 14 residues. Trimming cost V 1 base and J 3 bases, with 9 bases left between them. In nucleotides, the CDR3 is TGTGCCAGCAGCTTAGTTGGGAGGGACACTGAAGCTTTCTTT. As protein: CASSLVGRDTEAFF.

The gene calls are TRBV7-9 and TRBJ2-2; perhaps TRBD1 as D (6 bases). Trimming took off 5 bases at V and 5 bases at J, with 15 bases between the two ends. The CDR3 extends over 15 amino acids. Germline V gene sequence: CDR1 SEHNR, CDR2 FQNEAQ (reference sequence). CDR3 nucleotides: TGTGCCAGCAGCCCGCGACAGGAAGGGACCGGGGAGCTGTTTTTT. Translation gives CASSPRQEGTGELFF.

This clone came up a few times. J is TRBJ1-5 and V is TRBV18; D may be TRBD1 (6 bases). Germline CDR1 is KGHSH and CDR2 is LQKENI. V was shortened by 5 bases and J by 3 bases, with 11 bases between the two germline ends. The CDR3 is 14 amino acids. CDR3 sequence (DNA): TGTGCCAGCTCATTGACAGGTCCCAATCAGCCCCAGCATTTT. Translation: CASSLTGPNQPQHF.

The gene calls are TRBV7-9 and TRBJ1-1; D ambiguous. Between the trimmed V and J ends, which lost 3 bases and 2 bases, there was a span of 7 bases. The CDR3 is made up of 13 amino acids. Germline values: CDR1 SEHNR, CDR2 FQNEAQ (reference sequence). The CDR3 reads CASSLALNTEAFF. The CDR3 nucleotides are TGTGCCAGCAGCTTGGCCCTCAACACTGAAGCTTTCTTT.

For the CDR3, the DNA is TGCAGCGTTGAAGAGAGGGGGGCCTCCTACAATGAGCAGTTCTTC. As protein: CSVEERGASYNEQFF. This chain connects TRBV29-1 to TRBJ2-1; D assignment may be TRBD1 or TRBD2 (6 bases each). This CDR3 comprises 15 residues. The germline V gene encodes CDR1 SQVTM and CDR2 ANQGSEA. Trimming took off 0 bases at V and 0 bases at J, with 9 bases between the two ends.

The chain's CDR3 is CASSSRDEYADTQYF. The CDR3 nucleotides read TGTGCCAGCAGCTCCCGGGACGAGTATGCTGATACGCAGTATTTT. The chain has TRBV13 and TRBJ2-3; D is tentatively TRBD1 or TRBD2 (5 bases each). The V end was cut by 4 bases, the J end by 6 bases, with 17 bases between. The CDR3 sequence is 15 residues long. Germline-derived CDR1 and CDR2 are PRHDT and FYEKMQ (reference sequence).

This clone has just one count. The J gene is TRBJ2-7, the V gene TRBV5-4, with a possible D match to TRBD2 (5 bases). The length of the CDR3 is 15 residues. Germline V CDR1 and CDR2: SGHNT, YYREEE (reference sequence). Trimming shortened V by 1 base and J by 5 bases, and 16 bases separated the two germline ends. This chain's CDR3 is CASSLSGRAPNEQYF. The CDR3 DNA reads TGTGCCAGCAGCTTGTCGGGGAGAGCCCCGAACGAGCAGTACTTC.

This chain links TRBV19 with TRBJ2-3, with D maybe TRBD2 (6 bases). Germline assignment: CDR1 LNHDA and CDR2 SQIVND (reference sequence). Trimming pared 3 bases from V and 2 bases from J, leaving 15 bases between. The CDR3 sequence is 16 residues long. The DNA of the CDR3 is TGTGCCAGTAGTATCTTAGCGGATTTTTCCACAGATACGCAGTATTTT. This codes for CASSILADFSTDTQYF.

V gene TRBV10-3 combines with J gene TRBJ1-1, with D unclear. Trimming left V 6 bases short and J 1 base short, with 6 bases between. CDR3 size: 12 residues. Germline values: CDR1 ENHRY, CDR2 SYGVKD. CDR3 sequence (DNA): TGTGCCATCAGCTGGGGGAACACTGAAGCTTTCTTT. Protein sequence: CAISWGNTEAFF.

This clone has only a few counts. The V gene is TRBV3-1 (or the pseudogene TRBV3-2), the J gene TRBJ2-7; no clear D gene. The CDR3 loop spans 16 amino acids. The V and J ends lost 0 bases and 3 bases respectively, with 15 bases between them. The germline CDR1 and CDR2 sequences are LGHDT and YNNKEL (reference sequence). CDR3 loop: CASSQDVGVQNYEQYF. The CDR3 DNA sequence: TGTGCCAGCAGCCAAGATGTGGGCGTCCAAAACTACGAGCAGTACTTC.

The chain joins TRBV5-1 to TRBJ2-6, with a possible D match to TRBD1 (6 bases). V lost 1 base and J 4 bases, leaving 12 bases between the germline ends. This CDR3 is 16 amino acids long. Germline-derived CDR1 and CDR2 are SGHRS and YFSETQ. Here the CDR3 reads CASSLTTGPGANVLTF. The CDR3 DNA sequence: TGCGCCAGCAGCTTGACGACAGGTCCCGGGGCCAACGTCCTGACTTTC. Full variable domain (missing parts from reference TRBV5-1 and TRBJ2-6): KAGVTQTPRYLIKTRGQQVTLSCSPISGHRSVSWYQQTPGQGLQFLFEYFSETQRNKGNFPGRFSGRQFSNSRSEMNVSTLELGDSALYLCASSLTTGPGANVLTFGAGSRLTVL.

The V and J genes are TRBV11-2 and TRBJ2-3; no clear D. The germline CDR1 and CDR2 sequences are SGHAT and FQNNGV. V lost 5 bases, J lost 5 bases, and 8 bases lay in between. This CDR3 spans 12 amino acids. The CDR3: CASSHHKDTQYF. The CDR3 DNA follows: TGTGCCAGCAGCCATCATAAAGATACGCAGTATTTT.

The V and J genes are TRBV10-3 and TRBJ2-6, with D tentatively TRBD2 (6 bases). Trimming took off 7 bases at V and 2 bases at J, with 15 bases between the two ends. Germline CDR1 and CDR2: ENHRY and SYGVKD. The length of the CDR3 is 16 residues. The CDR3, as DNA: TGTGCCATCACCCCGGGACTGCTGGCTGGGGCCAACGTCCTGACTTTC. This translates into CAITPGLLAGANVLTF.

The J gene is TRBJ1-5, the V gene TRBV11-2, with 8 bases lining up with TRBD1. The trim removed 5 bases at V and 4 bases at J, leaving 7 bases unmatched. Germline V gene data show CDR1 as SGHAT and CDR2 as FQNNGV. The CDR3 contains 15 residues. The CDR3 region is CASSPGTGYNQPQHF. CDR3 bases: TGTGCCAGCAGCCCCGGGACAGGATATAATCAGCCCCAGCATTTT.

This chain uses TRBV3-1 (or the pseudogene TRBV3-2) with TRBJ2-6; D tentatively reads TRBD1 or TRBD2 (5 bases each). The CDR3 is 17 amino acids. Germline CDR1 and CDR2: LGHDT and YNNKEL (reference sequence). Trimming stripped 1 base from V and 4 bases from J, with 14 bases between. The CDR3 loop is CASSQGDEGSGANVLTF. CDR3 in DNA: TGTGCCAGCAGCCAAGGCGACGAGGGGTCCGGGGCCAACGTCCTGACTTTC.

The chain joins TRBV7-2 to TRBJ2-3, with D tentatively TRBD1 or TRBD2 (5 bases each). Germline CDR1 reads SGHTA; CDR2 reads FQGNSA. V lost 5 bases to trimming and J lost 0 bases, with 9 bases between them. The CDR3 consists of 14 residues. This chain's CDR3 is CASSRDGSTDTQYF. CDR3 DNA sequence: TGTGCCAGCAGCCGGGACGGTAGCACAGATACGCAGTATTTT.

This chain joins TRBV6-1 and TRBJ2-7, with D possibly being TRBD2 (6 bases). This CDR3 spans 16 amino acids. V lost 4 bases and J lost 4, with 20 bases in between. Germline CDR1 and CDR2: MNHNS and SASEGT. The CDR3 protein is CASSGGVSATAYEQYF. CDR3 bases: TGTGCCAGCAGTGGGGGGGTGAGCGCCACTGCTTACGAGCAGTACTTC.

V usage is TRBV19 and J usage is TRBJ2-7, with TRBD1 matching over 10 bases. V lost 4 bases to trimming and J lost 4 bases; unmatched junction nucleotides: 7. CDR1 is LNHDA and CDR2 is SQIVND in the germline V gene (reference sequence). The CDR3 runs 15 residues. The CDR3 coding sequence is TGTGCCAGTAGTACCATGACAGGGGGCAATTACGAGCAGTACTTC. This sequence encodes CASSTMTGGNYEQYF.

The chain couples TRBV27 to TRBJ1-2; D is possibly TRBD1 (5 bases). With 5 bases removed from V and 4 bases from J, the gap between germline ends came to 8 bases. The CDR3 totals 12 residues. Germline CDR1 reads MNHEY; CDR2 reads SMNVEV (reference sequence). CDR3 DNA sequence: TGTGCCAGCAGTCTCCAGGGCTATGGCTACACCTTC. Translating it yields CASSLQGYGYTF.

The chain recombines TRBV19 with TRBJ2-7; a possible D gene is TRBD1 (6 bases). The V gene lost 5 bases and the J gene lost 4 bases, with 18 bases spanning the gap. The CDR3 has 15 amino acids. Germline CDR1 LNHDA, CDR2 SQIVND (reference sequence). The CDR3 sequence: CASSPSGTTDYEQYF. Here the CDR3 DNA reads TGTGCCAGTAGTCCGAGTGGGACAACCGATTACGAGCAGTACTTC.

The chain joins TRBV14 to TRBJ1-2; 10 bases map to TRBD1. CDR1 SGHDN and CDR2 FVKESK come from the germline V gene. The CDR3 consists of 15 residues. V was pared by 4 bases and J by 1 base, with 3 bases of the junction left unmatched. CDR3 protein: CASSPTGGGNYGYTF. The DNA for the CDR3 is TGTGCCAGCAGCCCGACAGGGGGCGGTAACTATGGCTACACCTTC.

This sequence joins TRBV5-1 and TRBJ1-2, with 7 bases lining up with TRBD1. There are 14 residues in the CDR3. The ends lost 4 bases at V and 6 bases at J; junction bases unmatched: 9. Germline lookup yields CDR1 SGHRS and CDR2 YFSETQ. The CDR3 DNA sequence: TGCGCCAGCAGCCCGGATAGGGGGCGGGATGGCTACACCTTC. Protein: CASSPDRGRDGYTF.

This sequence joins TRBV19 and TRBJ1-5; D unclear. The CDR3 totals 15 residues. V lost 5 bases, J lost 4 bases, and 15 bases lay in between. Germline V gene data show CDR1 as LNHDA and CDR2 as SQIVND (reference sequence). In DNA, the CDR3 is TGTGCCAGTAGTCCCGAACAGAGACGAAATCAGCCCCAGCATTTT. It yields the protein CASSPEQRRNQPQHF.

The genes are TRBV15 and TRBJ2-5; no firm D call. Trimming took 3 bases from V and 4 from J, leaving 12 bases between them. There are 14 residues in the CDR3. Germline V gives CDR1 LNHNV, CDR2 YYDKDF (reference sequence). The CDR3 reads CATSRALVGETQYF. CDR3 DNA sequence: TGTGCCACCAGCAGGGCGTTGGTAGGAGAGACCCAGTACTTC.